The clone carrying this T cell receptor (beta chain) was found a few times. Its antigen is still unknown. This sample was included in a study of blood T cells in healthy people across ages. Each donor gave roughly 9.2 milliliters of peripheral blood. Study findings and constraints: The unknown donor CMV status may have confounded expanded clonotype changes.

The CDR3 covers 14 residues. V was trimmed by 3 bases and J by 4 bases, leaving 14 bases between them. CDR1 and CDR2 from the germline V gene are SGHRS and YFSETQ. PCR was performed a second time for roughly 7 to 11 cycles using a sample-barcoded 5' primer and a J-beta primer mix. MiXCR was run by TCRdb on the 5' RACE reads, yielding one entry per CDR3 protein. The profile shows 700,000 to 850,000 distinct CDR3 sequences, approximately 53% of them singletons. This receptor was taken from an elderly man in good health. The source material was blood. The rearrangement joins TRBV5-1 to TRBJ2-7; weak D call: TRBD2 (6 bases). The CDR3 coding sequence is TGCGCCAGCAGCTCCAGCGGAGGGAATTACGAGCAGTACTTC. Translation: CASSSSGGNYEQYF. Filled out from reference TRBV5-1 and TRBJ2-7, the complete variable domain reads KAGVTQTPRYLIKTRGQQVTLSCSPISGHRSVSWYQQTPGQGLQFLFEYFSETQRNKGNFPGRFSGRQFSNSRSEMNVSTLELGDSALYLCASSSSGGNYEQYFGPGTRLTVT.